What follows are 20 T cell receptor beta chains derived from one specimen sequenced in a study of memory CD4+ T cells and cytomegalovirus serostatus. TCRdb's copy holds only in-frame clones and misses some; the assay was immunoSEQ multiplex PCR. The sample has about 57,000 clones, around 85% seen once. The sort gate was single viable CD3+CD4+CD8-CD45RO+ cells for memory CD4+ T cells. Sequenced sample: memory CD4+ T cells from blood. The origin of the receptors is an adult in good health and CMV-seronegative.

The V call is TRBV28, the J call TRBJ2-7; 7 bases align to TRBD2. CDR1 MDHEN and CDR2 SYDVKM come from the germline V gene. This CDR3 region has 16 residues. V dropped 8 bases and J dropped 3; count of bases not matched to a gene: 16. The CDR3 DNA follows: TGTGCCAGCGGTAGTGGGGCGGGGGTCTCAAGCTACGAGCAGTACTTC. It specifies CASGSGAGVSSYEQYF.

The chain uses TRBV28 and TRBJ1-1, with TRBD1 matching over 9 bases. This CDR3 is built from 17 residues. The trim removed 2 bases at V and 6 bases at J, leaving 13 bases unmatched. In germline, CDR1 is MDHEN, CDR2 SYDVKM. In DNA form, the CDR3 reads TGTGCCAGCAGTTTACCCCGAAGGGGGACAGGGAAGGCTGAAGCTTTCTTT. Protein: CASSLPRRGTGKAEAFF.

This clone occurred once. The chain joins TRBV5-1 to TRBJ1-6; 9 positions agree with TRBD1. Germline V gene lookup returns CDR1 SGHRS and CDR2 YFSETQ. The CDR3 runs 15 residues. Unmatched junction bases numbered 8, after V lost 6 bases and J lost 7 bases. The CDR3 sequence is CASTWRDRDNSPLHF. CDR3 coding DNA: TGCGCCAGCACTTGGCGGGACAGGGACAATTCACCCCTCCACTTT.

This chain joins TRBV29-1 and TRBJ1-2; D unclear. This CDR3 region has 13 residues. CDR1 SQVTM and CDR2 ANQGSEA come from the germline V gene. Trimming shortened V by 4 bases and J by 2 bases, and 11 bases separated the two germline ends. CDR3 loop: CSVGKGGNYGYTF. The CDR3 DNA sequence: TGCAGCGTTGGAAAAGGTGGGAACTATGGCTACACCTTC.

The chain has TRBV7-2 and TRBJ1-2; 8 bases match TRBD1. The CDR3 is made up of 14 amino acids. J gave up 7 bases and V 4 bases, and 8 bases lay outside the gene matches. The V gene's germline CDR1 is SGHTA and CDR2 FQGNSA. CDR3 protein: CASSSDRVGGGYTF. In DNA, the CDR3 is TGTGCCAGCAGCTCGGACAGGGTCGGGGGTGGCTACACCTTC.

The V gene is TRBV19, the J gene TRBJ1-3; 7 nucleotides align to TRBD1. CDR1 and CDR2 from the germline V gene are LNHDA and SQIVND (reference sequence). This CDR3 is 15 amino acids long. V lost 6 bases and J lost 0; bases outside the gene matches: 5. CDR3 region: CASRMDRSSGNTIYF. DNA for the CDR3: TGTGCCAGTAGAATGGACAGGAGCTCTGGAAACACCATATATTTT.

The chain has TRBV5-1 and TRBJ1-3, with unresolved D. Trimming took off 5 bases at V and 10 bases at J, with 16 bases between the two ends. CDR3 size: 13 residues. Germline-derived CDR1 and CDR2 are SGHRS and YFSETQ. Here the CDR3 reads CASSRQLETTIYF. In nucleotides, the CDR3 is TGCGCCAGCAGTCGGCAGCTGGAAACAACCATATATTTT.

A few counts support this clone. The gene calls are TRBV9 and TRBJ2-2; D gene ambiguous. The CDR3 runs 14 residues. Trimming shortened V by 4 bases and J by 7 bases, and 14 bases separated the two germline ends. From germline, CDR1 is SGDLS and CDR2 YYNGEE. CDR3 amino acids: CASSPSRRGGELFF. DNA of the CDR3: TGTGCCAGCAGCCCCAGCCGACGAGGCGGGGAGCTGTTTTTT.

This sequence joins TRBV18 and TRBJ2-5; D uncertain. The CDR3 has 12 residues. Germline values: CDR1 KGHSH, CDR2 LQKENI. With 3 bases removed from V and 5 bases from J, the gap between germline ends came to 7 bases. The CDR3 DNA reads as TGTGCCAGCTCACCTTCTCGGGAGACCCAGTACTTC. Translation gives CASSPSRETQYF.

The chain has TRBV28 and TRBJ2-3; D might be TRBD2 (5 bases). CDR1 is MDHEN, CDR2 SYDVKM, per germline. The CDR3 has 16 amino acids. V was shortened by 2 bases and J by 4 bases, with 16 bases between the two germline ends. The CDR3 DNA sequence: TGTGCCAGCAGTTTAGAAAGAGGGAATTGGGCAGATACGCAGTATTTT. Its protein product is CASSLERGNWADTQYF. The full variable domain, in which reference TRBV28 and TRBJ2-3 provide the parts outside the CDR3, is DVKVTQSSRYLVKRTGEKVFLECVQDMDHENMFWYRQDPGLGLRLIYFSYDVKMKEKGDIPEGYSVSREKKERFSLILESASTNQTSMYLCASSLERGNWADTQYFGPGTRLTVL.

The chain combines TRBV29-1 with TRBJ2-4; D may be TRBD1 or TRBD2 (5 bases each). Germline lookup yields CDR1 SQVTM and CDR2 ANQGSEA. Trimming took 4 bases from V and 0 from J, leaving 7 bases between them. The length of the CDR3 is 13 residues. CDR3 amino acids: CSVVGTAKNIQYF. For the CDR3, the DNA is TGCAGCGTTGTAGGGACAGCCAAAAACATTCAGTACTTC. The entire variable domain, with the rest obtained from reference TRBV29-1 and TRBJ2-4, is as follows: SAVISQKPSRDICQRGTSLTIQCQVDSQVTMMFWYRQQPGQSLTLIATANQGSEATYESGFVIDKFPISRPNLTFSTLTVSNMSPEDSSIYLCSVVGTAKNIQYFGAGTRLSVL.

The rearrangement uses TRBV4-2 and TRBJ1-2; perhaps TRBD1 as D (6 bases). V was clipped by 0 bases and J by 9 bases, with 11 bases between them. The germline gives CDR1 LGHNA, CDR2 YNFKEQ. There are 13 residues in the CDR3. The CDR3 reads CASSQDSRGSYTF. In nucleotides, the CDR3 is TGTGCCAGCAGCCAAGATAGCAGGGGCAGCTACACCTTC.

CDR3: CAISPGRTNEKLFF. Written as DNA, the CDR3 is TGTGCCATCAGCCCGGGACGGACTAATGAAAAACTGTTTTTT. The chain combines TRBV10-3 with TRBJ1-4, with a tentative D call TRBD1 (5 bases). V lost 6 bases to trimming and J lost 2 bases, with 10 bases between them. Germline V gene lookup returns CDR1 ENHRY and CDR2 SYGVKD. This CDR3 comprises 14 residues.

In its sample, this clone ranks as medium-sized. This chain uses TRBV2 with TRBJ2-7, with 7 bases matching TRBD1. Looked up from germline, CDR1 is SNHLY and CDR2 is FYNNEI. Trimming removed 4 bases from V and 4 bases from J; junction bases left unmatched: 4. The CDR3 sequence is 13 residues long. The CDR3 sequence is CASSGTGRYEQYF. CDR3 sequence (DNA): TGTGCCAGCAGTGGGACAGGCCGTTACGAGCAGTACTTC.

The V gene is TRBV29-1, the J gene TRBJ2-4, with D possibly TRBD1 on 6 matching bases. This CDR3 region has 13 residues. Germline lookup yields CDR1 SQVTM and CDR2 ANQGSEA. Trimming took off 7 bases at V and 1 base at J, with 11 bases between the two ends. The CDR3 DNA sequence: TGCAGCGCAGGGGTAGATGCCAAAAACATTCAGTACTTC. Its translation: CSAGVDAKNIQYF. Complete variable domain (other parts from reference TRBV29-1 and TRBJ2-4): SAVISQKPSRDICQRGTSLTIQCQVDSQVTMMFWYRQQPGQSLTLIATANQGSEATYESGFVIDKFPISRPNLTFSTLTVSNMSPEDSSIYLCSAGVDAKNIQYFGAGTRLSVL.

The chain couples TRBV18 to TRBJ2-1; D is unresolved. The V gene lost 3 bases and the J gene lost 11 bases, with 11 bases spanning the gap. The CDR3 totals 12 residues. Germline V CDR1 and CDR2: KGHSH, LQKENI. The CDR3 region has the DNA TGTGCCAGCTCACCGGCCCAACAGCAGCAGTTCTTC. Translated, it gives CASSPAQQQQFF.

The chain carries TRBV30 and TRBJ1-5; D call uncertain. V lost 8 bases to trimming and J lost 7 bases, with 15 bases between them. Germline loops: CDR1 GTSNPN, CDR2 SVGIG (reference sequence). The CDR3 covers 12 residues. CDR3: CATLARRQPQHF. CDR3 DNA: TGTGCCACCCTTGCCAGGAGACAGCCCCAGCATTTT.

J is TRBJ1-2 and V is TRBV28; D gene unclear. Trimming took 6 bases from V and 7 from J, leaving 12 bases between them. CDR3 size: 12 residues. Germline CDR1 reads MDHEN; CDR2 reads SYDVKM. The CDR3 loop is CASRSRVAGYTF. The CDR3 nucleotides are TGTGCCAGCAGAAGTAGGGTAGCTGGCTACACCTTC.

This clone appeared a few times. The chain joins TRBV7-3 to TRBJ1-2, with D possibly being TRBD1 (6 bases). Trimming removed 5 bases at V and 5 bases at J, with 18 bases between. The CDR3 covers 15 residues. Germline V gene sequence: CDR1 SGHTA, CDR2 FQGTGA. CDR3 DNA: TGTGCCAGCAGCACCCGGGGGCGGAATGGATATGGCTACACCTTC. This codes for CASSTRGRNGYGYTF.

The chain recombines TRBV18 with TRBJ1-2; no clear D. V lost 6 bases and J 2 bases, leaving 16 bases between the germline ends. The length of the CDR3 is 15 residues. Germline V gives CDR1 KGHSH, CDR2 LQKENI. CDR3 protein: CASSPGSPGNYGYTF. CDR3 nucleotides: TGTGCCAGCTCCCCTGGGAGTCCGGGCAACTATGGCTACACCTTC.